This T cell receptor (beta chain) emerged from a study of T cell responses to AZD1222 COVID-19 vaccine. Study conclusions and caveats: The study found Spike-specific TCR breadth and depth rose after two AZD1222 doses. Mostly white British, mostly female donors; authors suggested clonal diversity may be underestimated. The study identified only a handful of AZD1222 recipients as seropositive at baseline.

Germline CDR1 reads MNHEY; CDR2 reads SVGAGI. After removal of 4 bases from V and 3 bases from J, the junction contained 2 bases not matched to a gene. This CDR3 spans 14 amino acids. TCRdb's table, derived via immunoSEQ multiplex PCR, lists solely in-frame clones and lacks some. Of approximately 130,000 clones in the sample, over 90% are singletons; the top ten hold approximately 0.85%. Points on this clone: Its antigen is undetermined.

The chain employs TRBV6-5 and TRBJ2-7; 11 bases agree with TRBD1. The specimen comprised peripheral blood, sampled on day 0 of AZD1222 vaccination. The receptor was isolated from an adult in good health. The CDR3 loop is CASSWGTGGYEQYF. In nucleotides, the CDR3 is TGTGCCAGCAGTTGGGGGACAGGGGGCTACGAGCAGTACTTC.